The 7 T cell receptor beta chains below were found in one sample sequenced in a study of blood T cell repertoires in COVID-19. Repertoires were generated with immunoSEQ multiplex PCR, while TCRdb's copy carries only in-frame clones and drops some. The sample carries under 55,000 clones, roughly 90% recorded once. Input material: peripheral blood. The receptors come from a human donor in a cohort sampled during active COVID-19.

The chain's CDR3 is CASSHRDRVYEQYF. The CDR3 bases are TGTGCCAGCAGCCATCGGGACAGAGTCTACGAGCAGTACTTC. The gene calls are TRBV5-5 and TRBJ2-7; 7 nucleotides agree with TRBD1. The CDR3 covers 14 residues. CDR1 is SGHKS, CDR2 YYEKEE, per germline (reference sequence). The ends lost 4 bases at V and 3 bases at J; junction bases unmatched: 7.

This chain uses TRBV7-3 with TRBJ2-1; 7 bases are a match to TRBD1. Germline-derived CDR1 and CDR2 are SGHTA and FQGTGA. The length of the CDR3 is 15 residues. V shed 5 bases and J 9 bases; nucleotides not matched to a gene: 13. This CDR3 is CASSQTQGQPGEQFF. The CDR3 DNA follows: TGTGCCAGCAGCCAGACCCAGGGACAGCCTGGTGAGCAGTTCTTC.

The chain uses TRBV13 and TRBJ1-3; D unresolved. This CDR3 contains 12 residues. Germline CDR1 is PRHDT and CDR2 is FYEKMQ (reference sequence). V lost 4 bases, J lost 4 bases, and 5 bases lay in between. The CDR3 DNA is TGTGCCAGCAGCTCCCTCGGAAACACCATATATTTT. This sequence encodes CASSSLGNTIYF.

The CDR3 sequence is CASSHLASGGTDTQYF. CDR3 sequence (DNA): TGCGCCAGCAGCCACCTGGCTAGCGGGGGAACAGATACGCAGTATTTT. The chain carries TRBV5-1 and TRBJ2-3, with 10 bases identical to TRBD2. The ends lost 4 bases at V and 3 bases at J; junction bases unmatched: 8. Germline-derived CDR1 and CDR2 are SGHRS and YFSETQ. The CDR3 has 16 residues. The variable domain in full, with the rest retrieved from reference TRBV5-1 and TRBJ2-3, is KAGVTQTPRYLIKTRGQQVTLSCSPISGHRSVSWYQQTPGQGLQFLFEYFSETQRNKGNFPGRFSGRQFSNSRSEMNVSTLELGDSALYLCASSHLASGGTDTQYFGPGTRLTVL.

This clone was counted between two and nine times. The chain has TRBV29-1 and TRBJ2-7, with 10 bases lining up with TRBD2. The CDR3 consists of 13 residues. Germline V gives CDR1 SQVTM, CDR2 ANQGSEA. The ends lost 7 bases at V and 1 base at J; junction bases unmatched: 4. CDR3 residues: CSGRTSGSYEQYF. Here the CDR3 DNA reads TGCAGCGGCCGGACTAGCGGTTCCTACGAGCAGTACTTC.

The chain joins TRBV29-1 to TRBJ2-1; 14 bases are a match to TRBD2. CDR1 and CDR2 from the germline V gene are SQVTM and ANQGSEA. The CDR3 contains 18 residues. V was clipped by 7 bases and J by 5 bases; unmatched bases: 16. CDR3 sequence reads: CSAMTSGRALNFDNEQFF. CDR3 coding DNA: TGCAGCGCAATGACTAGCGGGAGGGCCCTAAATTTTGACAATGAGCAGTTCTTC.

V is TRBV27 and J is TRBJ2-7, with D tentatively TRBD2 (6 bases). The CDR3 totals 12 residues. Per the germline V gene, CDR1 is MNHEY and CDR2 is SMNVEV (reference sequence). Trimming took 4 bases from V and 5 from J, leaving 9 bases between them. The CDR3 loop reads CASSSSGDEQYF. For the CDR3, the DNA is TGTGCCAGCAGTTCCTCGGGGGACGAGCAGTACTTC.